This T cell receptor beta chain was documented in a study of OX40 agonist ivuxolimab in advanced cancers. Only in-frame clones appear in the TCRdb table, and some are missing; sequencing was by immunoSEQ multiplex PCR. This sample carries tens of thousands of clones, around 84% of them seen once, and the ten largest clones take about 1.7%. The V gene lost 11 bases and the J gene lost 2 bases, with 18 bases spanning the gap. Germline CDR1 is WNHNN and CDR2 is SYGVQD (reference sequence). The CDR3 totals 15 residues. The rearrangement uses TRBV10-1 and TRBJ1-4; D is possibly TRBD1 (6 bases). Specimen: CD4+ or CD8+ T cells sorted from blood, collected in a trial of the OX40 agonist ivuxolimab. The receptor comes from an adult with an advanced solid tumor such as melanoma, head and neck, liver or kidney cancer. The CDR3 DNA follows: TGCGCCGGTCCGGGGGGGCTAGTGACTAATGAAAAACTGTTTTTT. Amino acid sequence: CAGPGGLVTNEKLFF.